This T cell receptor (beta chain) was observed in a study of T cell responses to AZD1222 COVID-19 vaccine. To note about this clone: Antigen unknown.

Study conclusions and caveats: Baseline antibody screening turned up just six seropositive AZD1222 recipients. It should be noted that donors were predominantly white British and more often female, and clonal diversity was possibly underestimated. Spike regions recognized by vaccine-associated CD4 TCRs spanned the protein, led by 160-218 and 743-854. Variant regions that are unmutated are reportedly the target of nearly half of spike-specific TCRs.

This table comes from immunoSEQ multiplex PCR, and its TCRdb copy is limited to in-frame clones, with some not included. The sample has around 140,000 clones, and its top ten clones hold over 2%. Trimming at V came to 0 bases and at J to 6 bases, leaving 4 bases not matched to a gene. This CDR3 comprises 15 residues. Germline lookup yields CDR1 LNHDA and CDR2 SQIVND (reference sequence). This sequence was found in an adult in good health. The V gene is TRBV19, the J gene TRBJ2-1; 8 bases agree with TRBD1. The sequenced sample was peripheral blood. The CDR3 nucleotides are TGTGCCAGTAGTATAGATGTGCAGGGGGCCAATGAGCAGTTCTTC. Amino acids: CASSIDVQGANEQFF.